Listed below are T cell receptor beta chains from one sample, sequenced in a study of T cells after yellow fever vaccination. TCRdb itself ran the 5' RACE reads through MiXCR, one entry per CDR3 protein. The table includes 310,000 or so distinct CDR3 sequences, approximately 3.9% detected once. This specimen was PBMCs, taken on the day of the yellow fever booster vaccination. Receptor source: a man younger than 35 who received the YFV17D yellow fever vaccine. CDR3s include the opening cysteine and the closing phenylalanine or tryptophan. The order of the fields is J gene, clone size, D gene, V gene, CDR3 protein, CDR3 DNA. A D gene is named only where the DNA matches it firmly. Rows may omit the clone size; those that give it use once, few, many or a size class.

j_gene: TRBJ2-1
abundance: many
d_gene: TRBD2
v_gene: TRBV24-1
CDR3aa: CATSGQRGVNPVGSEQFF
CDR3nt: TGTGCCACCAGTGGCCAGCGGGGGGTAAATCCAGTGGGTAGTGAGCAGTTCTTC

j_gene: TRBJ1-4
abundance: NA
d_gene: NA
v_gene: TRBV2
CDR3aa: CASSETQRDKLFF
CDR3nt: TGTGCCAGCAGTGAAACCCAGCGGGATAAACTGTTTTTT

j_gene: TRBJ2-3
abundance: NA
d_gene: TRBD2
v_gene: TRBV5-1
CDR3aa: CASSLESTSGGTDTQYF
CDR3nt: TGCGCCAGCAGCTTGGAATCAACTAGCGGGGGCACAGATACGCAGTATTTT

j_gene: TRBJ2-5
abundance: many
d_gene: NA
v_gene: TRBV18
CDR3aa: CASSPPTIETQYF
CDR3nt: TGTGCCAGCTCACCACCCACAATTGAGACCCAGTACTTC

j_gene: TRBJ2-5
abundance: many
d_gene: TRBD2
v_gene: TRBV7-3
CDR3aa: CASSWGLAGETQYF
CDR3nt: TGTGCCAGCAGCTGGGGACTAGCAGGAGAGACCCAGTACTTC

j_gene: TRBJ2-3
abundance: many
d_gene: NA
v_gene: TRBV10-3
CDR3aa: CAIRRADTQYF
CDR3nt: TGTGCCATCAGGAGGGCAGATACGCAGTATTTT

j_gene: TRBJ2-4
abundance: many
d_gene: NA
v_gene: TRBV21-1
CDR3aa: CASSKTSIGAKNIQYF
CDR3nt: TGTGCCAGCAGCAAAACCTCGATCGGGGCCAAAAACATTCAGTACTTC

j_gene: TRBJ1-1
abundance: NA
d_gene: NA
v_gene: TRBV5-8
CDR3aa: CASSSSPGLNTEAFF
CDR3nt: TGTGCCAGCAGCTCCTCACCAGGGTTGAACACTGAAGCTTTCTTT

j_gene: TRBJ1-5
abundance: NA
d_gene: NA
v_gene: TRBV4-1
CDR3aa: CASSQGVAVSNQPQHF
CDR3nt: TGCGCCAGCAGCCAAGGAGTGGCGGTAAGCAATCAGCCCCAGCATTTT

j_gene: TRBJ1-2
abundance: NA
d_gene: NA
v_gene: TRBV7-8
CDR3aa: CASSYPPPAAAPDGYTF
CDR3nt: TGTGCCAGCAGCTACCCCCCTCCCGCGGCAGCCCCTGATGGCTACACCTTC

j_gene: TRBJ2-5
abundance: NA
d_gene: NA
v_gene: TRBV6-5
CDR3aa: CASSYSRSGQGGTQYF
CDR3nt: TGTGCCAGCAGTTACTCTCGGTCAGGCCAGGGGGGGACCCAGTACTTC

j_gene: TRBJ2-2
abundance: many
d_gene: TRBD1
v_gene: TRBV5-1
CDR3aa: CASSGDRGNTGELFF
CDR3nt: TGCGCCAGCAGCGGTGACAGGGGAAACACCGGGGAGCTGTTTTTT

j_gene: TRBJ2-2
abundance: few
d_gene: NA
v_gene: TRBV20-1
CDR3aa: CSARPGGSNTGELFF
CDR3nt: TGCAGTGCTAGACCTGGCGGATCGAACACCGGGGAGCTGTTTTTT

j_gene: TRBJ2-5
abundance: few
d_gene: NA
v_gene: TRBV12-3/TRBV12-4
CDR3aa: CASSFLGGTQYF
CDR3nt: TGTGCCAGCAGTTTTCTCGGGGGGACCCAGTACTTC

j_gene: TRBJ2-2
abundance: NA
d_gene: NA
v_gene: TRBV20-1
CDR3aa: CSASIQGQDTGELFF
CDR3nt: TGCAGTGCTAGCATCCAGGGACAAGACACCGGGGAGCTGTTTTTT

j_gene: TRBJ1-4
abundance: few
d_gene: NA
v_gene: TRBV6-5
CDR3aa: CASSYSATHEKLFF
CDR3nt: TGTGCCAGCAGTTACTCGGCGACCCATGAAAAACTGTTTTTT

j_gene: TRBJ1-4
abundance: few
d_gene: NA
v_gene: TRBV7-2
CDR3aa: CASSPRQKNEKLFF
CDR3nt: TGTGCCAGCAGCCCGCGACAGAAAAATGAAAAACTGTTTTTT

j_gene: TRBJ2-2
abundance: many
d_gene: TRBD1
v_gene: TRBV7-2
CDR3aa: CASSGTGYSGELFF
CDR3nt: TGTGCCAGCAGCGGGACAGGGTACTCCGGGGAGCTGTTTTTT

j_gene: TRBJ1-4
abundance: many
d_gene: NA
v_gene: TRBV6-1
CDR3aa: CASSRETGGTNEKLFF
CDR3nt: TGTGCCAGCAGTCGCGAGACAGGAGGAACTAATGAAAAACTGTTTTTT

j_gene: TRBJ1-1
abundance: many
d_gene: NA
v_gene: TRBV5-8
CDR3aa: CASSFTGLNTEAFF
CDR3nt: TGTGCCAGCAGCTTTACAGGGCTGAACACTGAAGCTTTCTTT

j_gene: TRBJ1-2
abundance: many
d_gene: NA
v_gene: TRBV20-1
CDR3aa: CSARDLGASSGYTF
CDR3nt: TGCAGTGCTAGAGATCTGGGGGCGTCTTCCGGCTACACCTTC

j_gene: TRBJ1-6
abundance: many
d_gene: NA
v_gene: TRBV7-9
CDR3aa: CASSIFGGLGSPLHF
CDR3nt: TGTGCCAGCAGCATATTCGGGGGGCTAGGTTCACCCCTCCACTTT

j_gene: TRBJ2-1
abundance: many
d_gene: TRBD2
v_gene: TRBV9
CDR3aa: CASGGVYEQFF
CDR3nt: TGTGCCAGTGGGGGGGTCTATGAGCAGTTCTTC

j_gene: TRBJ2-1
abundance: NA
d_gene: TRBD1
v_gene: TRBV6-5
CDR3aa: CASSPTGTGVHNEQFF
CDR3nt: TGTGCCAGCAGTCCAACCGGGACAGGGGTCCACAATGAGCAGTTCTTC

j_gene: TRBJ2-3
abundance: few
d_gene: TRBD1
v_gene: TRBV10-3
CDR3aa: CAISSGGGTDTQYF
CDR3nt: TGTGCCATCAGTTCAGGGGGCGGCACAGATACGCAGTATTTT

j_gene: TRBJ1-2
abundance: NA
d_gene: NA
v_gene: TRBV21-1
CDR3aa: CASSKVWPPDYGYTF
CDR3nt: TGTGCCAGCAGCAAAGTTTGGCCTCCGGACTATGGCTACACCTTC

j_gene: TRBJ2-5
abundance: many
d_gene: TRBD1
v_gene: TRBV7-9
CDR3aa: CASSPSRQGTETQYF
CDR3nt: TGTGCCAGCAGCCCCAGCCGACAGGGTACCGAGACCCAGTACTTC

j_gene: TRBJ1-2
abundance: NA
d_gene: TRBD1
v_gene: TRBV6-5
CDR3aa: CASSSRQGLNYGYTF
CDR3nt: TGTGCCAGCAGTTCACGACAGGGTCTTAACTATGGCTACACCTTC

j_gene: TRBJ2-2
abundance: many
d_gene: TRBD1
v_gene: TRBV6-5
CDR3aa: CASSYSRGPGELFF
CDR3nt: TGTGCCAGCAGTTACTCGAGGGGGCCCGGGGAGCTGTTTTTT

j_gene: TRBJ1-2
abundance: few
d_gene: NA
v_gene: TRBV5-1
CDR3aa: CASSGGNSNYGYTF
CDR3nt: TGCGCCAGCAGCGGAGGGAATTCTAACTATGGCTACACCTTC

j_gene: TRBJ2-1
abundance: few
d_gene: TRBD2
v_gene: TRBV10-3
CDR3aa: CATRGWNGTRFF
CDR3nt: TGTGCCACCCGTGGTTGGAACGGGACTAGGTTCTTC

j_gene: TRBJ2-7
abundance: NA
d_gene: NA
v_gene: TRBV5-1
CDR3aa: CASSSNSDSGSEQYF
CDR3nt: TGCGCCAGCAGCTCAAACAGTGACAGCGGCAGCGAGCAGTACTTC

j_gene: TRBJ2-3
abundance: few
d_gene: NA
v_gene: TRBV15
CDR3aa: CATSLMGGLHTDTQYF
CDR3nt: TGTGCCACCAGCCTAATGGGGGGGCTACACACAGATACGCAGTATTTT

j_gene: TRBJ2-1
abundance: NA
d_gene: NA
v_gene: TRBV6-2/TRBV6-3
CDR3aa: CASSYVRGGGSYNEQFF
CDR3nt: TGTGCCAGCAGTTACGTCAGGGGAGGAGGCTCCTACAATGAGCAGTTCTTC

j_gene: TRBJ2-7
abundance: few
d_gene: NA
v_gene: TRBV7-8
CDR3aa: CASSLGGRESYEQYF
CDR3nt: TGTGCCAGCAGCTTAGGGGGGCGCGAATCCTACGAGCAGTACTTC

j_gene: TRBJ2-1
abundance: few
d_gene: NA
v_gene: TRBV4-3
CDR3aa: CASSQDLGGREQFF
CDR3nt: TGCGCCAGCAGCCAAGATCTAGGGGGGAGGGAGCAGTTCTTC

j_gene: TRBJ2-2
abundance: many
d_gene: NA
v_gene: TRBV5-1
CDR3aa: CASSLAGYSNTGELFF
CDR3nt: TGCGCCAGCAGCTTGGCCGGTTATTCGAACACCGGGGAGCTGTTTTTT

j_gene: TRBJ1-2
abundance: NA
d_gene: NA
v_gene: TRBV5-1
CDR3aa: CASSLQESYGYTF
CDR3nt: TGCGCCAGCAGCTTACAGGAAAGCTATGGCTACACCTTC

j_gene: TRBJ2-4
abundance: many
d_gene: NA
v_gene: TRBV7-8
CDR3aa: CASSLVEGAKNIQYF
CDR3nt: TGTGCCAGCAGCTTGGTGGAGGGGGCCAAAAACATTCAGTACTTC

j_gene: TRBJ1-2
abundance: few
d_gene: NA
v_gene: TRBV20-1
CDR3aa: CSASALGRDGYTF
CDR3nt: TGCAGTGCTTCCGCTCTTGGGCGAGATGGCTACACCTTC

j_gene: TRBJ2-1
abundance: many
d_gene: NA
v_gene: TRBV28
CDR3aa: CASSFRPPLGNEQFF
CDR3nt: TGTGCCAGCAGTTTCCGCCCCCCTCTAGGCAATGAGCAGTTCTTC

j_gene: TRBJ2-1
abundance: NA
d_gene: TRBD2
v_gene: TRBV27
CDR3aa: CASSLSFQRGSEQFF
CDR3nt: TGTGCCAGCAGTTTATCGTTCCAGCGGGGGAGTGAGCAGTTCTTC

j_gene: TRBJ2-5
abundance: many
d_gene: NA
v_gene: TRBV9
CDR3aa: CASSVSSQETQYF
CDR3nt: TGTGCCAGCAGCGTAAGCAGTCAAGAGACCCAGTACTTC

j_gene: TRBJ2-7
abundance: many
d_gene: NA
v_gene: TRBV12-3/TRBV12-4
CDR3aa: CASTQTGLGSEQYF
CDR3nt: TGTGCCAGCACCCAAACGGGCCTGGGCTCCGAGCAGTACTTC

j_gene: TRBJ1-1
abundance: many
d_gene: TRBD1
v_gene: TRBV9
CDR3aa: CASSADRGVGTEAFF
CDR3nt: TGTGCCAGCAGCGCAGACAGGGGAGTGGGCACTGAAGCTTTCTTT

j_gene: TRBJ2-5
abundance: many
d_gene: TRBD1
v_gene: TRBV4-3
CDR3aa: CASSQWGQGAQETQYF
CDR3nt: TGCGCCAGCAGCCAATGGGGACAGGGGGCCCAAGAGACCCAGTACTTC

j_gene: TRBJ2-5
abundance: NA
d_gene: TRBD2
v_gene: TRBV4-1
CDR3aa: CASSQEGAGGLETQYF
CDR3nt: TGCGCCAGCAGCCAAGAAGGAGCGGGGGGGCTAGAGACCCAGTACTTC

j_gene: TRBJ2-1
abundance: many
d_gene: TRBD2
v_gene: TRBV7-2
CDR3aa: CASRPVLAGGLRRNEQFF
CDR3nt: TGTGCCAGCAGACCCGTCCTAGCGGGGGGGCTGAGAAGGAATGAGCAGTTCTTC

j_gene: TRBJ2-2
abundance: few
d_gene: NA
v_gene: TRBV4-3
CDR3aa: CASSQDVALFANTGELFF
CDR3nt: TGCGCCAGCAGCCAAGATGTAGCTTTGTTCGCGAACACCGGGGAGCTGTTTTTT

j_gene: TRBJ2-1
abundance: many
d_gene: TRBD2
v_gene: TRBV7-9
CDR3aa: CASSPGWGGLEKNEQFF
CDR3nt: TGTGCCAGCAGCCCCGGTTGGGGGGGACTAGAGAAGAATGAGCAGTTCTTC

j_gene: TRBJ2-1
abundance: many
d_gene: TRBD1
v_gene: TRBV28
CDR3aa: CASMRSGGHEQFF
CDR3nt: TGTGCCAGCATGAGGTCAGGGGGCCATGAGCAGTTCTTC

j_gene: TRBJ1-2
abundance: few
d_gene: NA
v_gene: TRBV4-2
CDR3aa: CASSVQGDYGYTF
CDR3nt: TGTGCCAGCAGCGTACAGGGTGACTATGGCTACACCTTC

j_gene: TRBJ1-2
abundance: many
d_gene: NA
v_gene: TRBV7-9
CDR3aa: CASSLGRNYGYTF
CDR3nt: TGTGCCAGCAGCTTAGGACGTAACTATGGCTACACCTTC

j_gene: TRBJ1-1
abundance: few
d_gene: NA
v_gene: TRBV18
CDR3aa: CASGGEIAEAFF
CDR3nt: TGTGCCAGCGGAGGGGAAATCGCTGAAGCTTTCTTT